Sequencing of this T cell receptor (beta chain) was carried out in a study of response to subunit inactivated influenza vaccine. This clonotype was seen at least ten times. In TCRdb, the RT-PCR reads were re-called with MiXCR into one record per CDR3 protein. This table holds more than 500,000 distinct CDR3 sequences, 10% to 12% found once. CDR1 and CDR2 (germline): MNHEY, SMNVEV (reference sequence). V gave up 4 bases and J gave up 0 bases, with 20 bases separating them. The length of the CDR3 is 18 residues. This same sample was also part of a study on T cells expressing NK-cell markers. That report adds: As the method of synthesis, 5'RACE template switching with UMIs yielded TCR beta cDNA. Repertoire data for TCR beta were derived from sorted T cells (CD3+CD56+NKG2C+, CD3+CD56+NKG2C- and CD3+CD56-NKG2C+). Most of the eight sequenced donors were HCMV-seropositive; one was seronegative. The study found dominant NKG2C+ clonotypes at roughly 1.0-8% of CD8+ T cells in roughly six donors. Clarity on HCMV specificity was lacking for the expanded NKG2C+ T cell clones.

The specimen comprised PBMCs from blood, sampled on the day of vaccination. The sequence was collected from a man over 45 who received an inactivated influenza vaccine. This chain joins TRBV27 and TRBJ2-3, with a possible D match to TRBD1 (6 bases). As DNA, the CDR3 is TGTGCCAGCAGTTCATCGATCGGACAGACCCGAAGCACAGATACGCAGTATTTT. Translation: CASSSSIGQTRSTDTQYF.